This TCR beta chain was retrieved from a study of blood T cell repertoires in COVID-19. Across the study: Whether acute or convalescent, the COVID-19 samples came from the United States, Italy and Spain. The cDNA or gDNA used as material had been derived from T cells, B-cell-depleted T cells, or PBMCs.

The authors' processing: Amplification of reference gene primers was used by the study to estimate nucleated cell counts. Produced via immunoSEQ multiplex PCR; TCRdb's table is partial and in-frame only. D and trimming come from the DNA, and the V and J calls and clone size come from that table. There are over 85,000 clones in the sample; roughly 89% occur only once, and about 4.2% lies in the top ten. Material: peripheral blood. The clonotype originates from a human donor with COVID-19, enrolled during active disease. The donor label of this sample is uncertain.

CDR3 protein: CASSLASTWGVMEKLFF. The CDR3 coding sequence is TGTGCCAGCAGCTTAGCCAGCACATGGGGGGTTATGGAAAAACTGTTTTTT. This rearrangement joins TRBV7-2 to TRBJ1-4; a weak D match, TRBD1 (5 bases). Trimming shortened V by 0 bases and J by 8 bases, and 19 bases separated the two germline ends. CDR1 SGHTA and CDR2 FQGNSA come from the germline V gene. The CDR3 sequence is 17 residues long.